The next 18 T cell receptor beta chains were all read from a single sample in a study of siplizumab effects on memory and regulatory T cells. Using immunoSEQ multiplex PCR, the repertoire was profiled, and TCRdb retains in-frame clones only, with some absent. The sample has about 50,000 clones, 93% seen once. Sequencing was performed on CD8+ T cells sorted from blood. The receptor source for this set is a human donor in good health.

Worth noting for this clone: The junction differs from germline at one of its ends, possibly a read error. Other DNA sequences in this specimen translate into the identical CDR3. This chain links TRBV15 with TRBJ1-5; 11 nucleotides agree with TRBD1. CDR3 length equals 15 residues. Per germline, CDR1 LNHNV and CDR2 YYDKDF (reference sequence). CDR3 nucleotide sequence: TGTGCCACCGGGGACAGGGGGTATGGCAATCAGCCCCAACATTTT. It translates to CATGDRGYGNQPQHF.

The chain is built from TRBV4-1 and TRBJ2-7; D call uncertain. Trimming stripped 1 base from V and 3 bases from J, with 16 bases between. The CDR3 is made up of 16 amino acids. The germline V gene has CDR1 MGHRA and CDR2 YSYEKL. The DNA for the CDR3 is TGCGCCAGCAGCCAAGTACTTGGGGAAAAGGTCTACGAGCAGTACTTC. It yields the protein CASSQVLGEKVYEQYF.

The V call is TRBV29-1, the J call TRBJ2-7; unclear D gene. This CDR3 contains 12 residues. Germline V gene lookup returns CDR1 SQVTM and CDR2 ANQGSEA. V shed 1 base and J shed 3 bases, with 7 bases lying between them. For the CDR3, the DNA is TGCAGCGTTGAAGCAAGGAACTACGAGCAGTACTTC. Translating it yields CSVEARNYEQYF.

The CDR3 loop reads CASRRGQSYEQYF. CDR3 in DNA: TGTGCCAGCAGACGGGGACAGTCCTACGAGCAGTACTTC. The chain couples TRBV7-9 to TRBJ2-7, with 7 nucleotides matching TRBD1. Germline CDR1 is SEHNR and CDR2 is FQNEAQ (reference sequence). Trimming took 6 bases from V and 1 from J; bases not matched to a gene: 3. This CDR3 spans 13 amino acids.

This sequence joins TRBV6-1 and TRBJ2-7; 9 bases fit TRBD2. CDR1 and CDR2 from the germline V gene are MNHNS and SASEGT. This CDR3 spans 14 amino acids. The V and J ends lost 11 bases and 4 bases, in that order; junction bases with no gene match: 12. This CDR3 reads CAVPVAGGPYEQYF. For the CDR3, the DNA is TGTGCCGTACCTGTGGCGGGAGGGCCTTACGAGCAGTACTTC.

CDR3 sequence (DNA): TGTGCCAGCAGCCTCGTTTTTAACGGGGAGCTGTTTTTT. It translates to CASSLVFNGELFF. The chain combines TRBV5-4 with TRBJ2-2; no clear D gene. This CDR3 is built from 13 residues. Trimming stripped 4 bases from V and 7 bases from J, with 11 bases between. Germline V gene data show CDR1 as SGHNT and CDR2 as YYREEE (reference sequence).

The chain uses TRBV27 and TRBJ1-4; the D is unclear. There are 13 residues in the CDR3. The V end lost 3 bases, the J end lost 0 bases, and 2 bases lay between the germline ends. Germline V gene lookup returns CDR1 MNHEY and CDR2 SMNVEV (reference sequence). CDR3 sequence: CASSFATNEKLFF. The CDR3 DNA reads as TGTGCCAGCAGTTTTGCAACTAATGAAAAACTGTTTTTT.

The V call is TRBV7-9, the J call TRBJ1-1; TRBD1 matches at 9 bases. The CDR3 has 16 amino acids. V gave up 4 bases and J gave up 5 bases; unmatched junction bases: 11. Germline V gene sequence: CDR1 SEHNR, CDR2 FQNEAQ (reference sequence). CDR3 in DNA: TGTGCCAGCAGCTCAAACAGGGGGCAGGGAGAGACTGAAGCTTTCTTT. Its translation is CASSSNRGQGETEAFF.

This clone was counted a few times. The chain links TRBV6-5 to TRBJ1-1; D is possibly TRBD1 (6 bases). Germline V gives CDR1 MNHEY, CDR2 SVGAGI. This CDR3 comprises 14 residues. The V end was cut by 6 bases, the J end by 5 bases, with 16 bases between. This CDR3 reads CASRLSGGGTEAFF. The CDR3 DNA sequence: TGTGCCAGCAGGTTATCGGGGGGCGGTACTGAAGCTTTCTTT.

This chain links TRBV7-9 with TRBJ2-1, with a possible D match to TRBD2 (6 bases). The CDR3 has 14 residues. Germline V gene sequence: CDR1 SEHNR, CDR2 FQNEAQ (reference sequence). The V gene lost 5 bases and the J gene lost 5 bases, with 13 bases spanning the gap. The CDR3 here is CASSVTGGDNEQFF. The CDR3 nucleotides are TGTGCCAGCAGCGTTACCGGGGGAGACAATGAGCAGTTCTTC.

This chain joins TRBV6-4 and TRBJ2-3; unclear D gene. The CDR3 has 14 amino acids. Germline values: CDR1 MRHNA, CDR2 SNTAGT. Trimming pared 5 bases from V and 0 bases from J, leaving 9 bases between. CDR3 residues: CASSSDGSTDTQYF. The DNA of the CDR3 is TGTGCCAGCAGTTCCGACGGAAGCACAGATACGCAGTATTTT.

The rearrangement uses TRBV19 and TRBJ1-2; D is uncertain. The CDR3 is made up of 12 amino acids. V was trimmed by 8 bases and J by 6 bases, leaving 13 bases between them. The V gene's germline CDR1 is LNHDA and CDR2 SQIVND (reference sequence). CDR3 amino acids: CASETDSHGYTF. The CDR3, as DNA: TGTGCCAGTGAGACGGATTCCCATGGCTACACCTTC.

The J gene is TRBJ1-1, the V gene TRBV14; TRBD1 matches at 9 bases. Per germline, CDR1 SGHDN and CDR2 FVKESK. The CDR3 is made up of 14 amino acids. V was pared by 2 bases and J by 7 bases, with 5 bases of the junction left unmatched. CDR3 residues: CASSQSGQGFEAFF. CDR3 DNA: TGTGCCAGCAGCCAATCGGGACAGGGATTTGAAGCTTTCTTT.

The genes are TRBV4-1 and TRBJ2-7; the D gene could be TRBD1 or TRBD2 (6 bases each). Trimming left V 1 base short and J 0 bases short, with 10 bases between. CDR3 length equals 15 residues. Germline CDR1 is MGHRA and CDR2 is YSYEKL. The CDR3 region has the DNA TGCGCCAGCAGCCAAGGCGGGGACAACTCCTACGAGCAGTACTTC. Translated: CASSQGGDNSYEQYF.

The CDR3 region is CASSPSLTEKLFF. In DNA form, the CDR3 reads TGTGCCAGCAGCCCAAGCCTAACTGAAAAACTGTTTTTT. The rearrangement uses TRBV7-8 and TRBJ1-4, with D uncertain. Germline values: CDR1 SGHVS, CDR2 FQNEAQ. The length of the CDR3 is 13 residues. V lost 5 bases to trimming and J lost 7 bases, with 11 bases between them. The full variable domain, completed using reference TRBV7-8 and TRBJ1-4, is GAGVSQSPRYKVAKRGQDVALRCDPISGHVSLFWYQQALGQGPEFLTYFQNEAQLDKSGLPSDRFFAERPEGSVSTLKIQRTQQEDSAVYLCASSPSLTEKLFFGSGTQLSVL.

V usage is TRBV7-2 and J usage is TRBJ2-7; 9 bases are shared with TRBD2. CDR1 SGHTA and CDR2 FQGNSA come from the germline V gene. The CDR3 sequence is 15 residues long. With 5 bases clipped from V and 1 base from J, the junction kept 6 bases outside the gene matches. The DNA of the CDR3 is TGTGCCAGCAGCCACCAAGCGGGAGGATCCTACGAGCAGTACTTC. Protein product: CASSHQAGGSYEQYF.

The CDR3 DNA follows: TGTGCCAGCACCAGGGACGGTGGGTACTATGGCTACACCTTC. Translated, it gives CASTRDGGYYGYTF. The chain links TRBV7-9 to TRBJ1-2; possibly TRBD1 for D (5 bases). The ends were cut back, 7 bases at V and 3 bases at J, with 15 bases in the middle. The CDR3 is 14 amino acids. Per germline, CDR1 SEHNR and CDR2 FQNEAQ (reference sequence).

The chain couples TRBV4-2 to TRBJ2-2; D gene uncertain. V was clipped by 3 bases and J by 5 bases, with 10 bases between them. The CDR3 contains 14 residues. Germline V gene lookup returns CDR1 LGHNA and CDR2 YNFKEQ. The CDR3 region is CASSQYRATGELFF. As DNA, the CDR3 is TGTGCCAGCAGCCAGTATCGCGCGACCGGGGAGCTGTTTTTT.